Listed here are 32 T cell receptor beta chains from one sample, sequenced in a study of blood T cell repertoires in COVID-19. Clones were read by immunoSEQ multiplex PCR, and TCRdb kept only the in-frame ones, dropping some. The table includes a few hundred thousand clones, 70% to 90% detected once. The specimen was PBMCs or T cells enriched from blood (not recorded which). The receptors derive from a man in his forties in a cohort exposed to, infected with or recovered from COVID-19 (not recorded which).

The chain combines TRBV3-1 (or the pseudogene TRBV3-2) with TRBJ2-3; no clear D gene. Germline V CDR1 and CDR2: LGHDT, YNNKEL (reference sequence). CDR3 length: 15 residues. The germline V and J ends were trimmed by 4 bases and 2 bases, with 13 bases remaining between them. The chain's CDR3 is CASSRDPVFTDTQYF. The CDR3 bases are TGTGCCAGCAGCCGAGACCCCGTGTTCACAGATACGCAGTATTTT.

The chain uses TRBV30 and TRBJ2-5, with 11 bases identical to TRBD2. Germline V CDR1 and CDR2: GTSNPN, SVGIG (reference sequence). The CDR3 is 14 residues long. Germline trimming cut 0 bases from V and 6 bases from J; bases unmatched to any gene: 3. The CDR3 sequence is CAWSVTSGRQTQYF. The CDR3 DNA sequence: TGTGCCTGGAGTGTAACTAGCGGGAGACAGACCCAGTACTTC.

This chain links TRBV7-3 with TRBJ2-2, with a tentative D call TRBD1 (5 bases). The CDR3 consists of 16 residues. V was trimmed by 2 bases and J by 1 base, leaving 11 bases between them. CDR1 SGHTA and CDR2 FQGTGA come from the germline V gene. The CDR3 DNA reads as TGTGCCAGCAGCTTATCCCAGGGTGTGAACACCGGGGAGCTGTTTTTT. Amino acid sequence: CASSLSQGVNTGELFF. The full variable domain, its missing parts supplied by reference TRBV7-3 and TRBJ2-2, is GAGVSQTPSNKVTEKGKYVELRCDPISGHTALYWYRQSLGQGPEFLIYFQGTGAADDSGLPNDRFFAVRPEGSVSTLKIQRTERGDSAVYLCASSLSQGVNTGELFFGEGSRLTVL.

J is TRBJ1-2 and V is TRBV10-3, with 10 bases lining up with TRBD1. CDR1 and CDR2 from the germline V gene are ENHRY and SYGVKD. The CDR3 totals 15 residues. Unmatched junction bases numbered 10, after V lost 4 bases and J lost 8 bases. The CDR3 nucleotides are TGTGCCATCAGTGCAACCGGACAGGGGGTCAAGGGCTACACCTTC. Translated: CAISATGQGVKGYTF.

This sequence joins TRBV19 and TRBJ2-7; 13 bases are shared with TRBD2. Germline values: CDR1 LNHDA, CDR2 SQIVND (reference sequence). Germline trimming cut 10 bases from V and 0 bases from J; bases unmatched to any gene: 12. This CDR3 spans 17 amino acids. CDR3 protein: CATRSGTSGASSYEQYF. The CDR3 DNA follows: TGTGCCACAAGGAGCGGGACTAGCGGGGCGAGCTCCTACGAGCAGTACTTC.

Here the CDR3 reads CASSPRTDEKLFF. The DNA of the CDR3 is TGTGCCAGCAGCCCCCGGACAGATGAAAAACTGTTTTTT. The chain combines TRBV7-2 with TRBJ1-4; D possibly corresponds to TRBD1 (6 bases). Germline V lookup: CDR1 SGHTA, CDR2 FQGNSA. Trimming left V 5 bases short and J 6 bases short, with 10 bases between. The CDR3 runs to 13 residues.

The chain uses TRBV11-2 and TRBJ2-7; the D gene is possibly TRBD2 (5 bases). Germline CDR1 is SGHAT and CDR2 is FQNNGV. Trimming pared 9 bases from V and 7 bases from J, leaving 19 bases between. The CDR3 is made up of 13 amino acids. CDR3 residues: CASQDPSLREQYF. The CDR3 nucleotides read TGTGCCAGTCAAGACCCTAGCCTGAGGGAGCAGTACTTC.

The chain recombines TRBV6-5 with TRBJ2-7; D may be TRBD1 (5 bases). V was cut by 6 bases and J by 3 bases, with 12 bases left in between. The CDR3 is 13 amino acids. Germline V gives CDR1 MNHEY, CDR2 SVGAGI. The DNA of the CDR3 is TGTGCCAGCAGCACAGGTAAACGCTACGAGCAGTACTTC. Translation: CASSTGKRYEQYF.

The V gene is TRBV9, the J gene TRBJ1-2, with TRBD1 matching 10 bases. The CDR3 is made up of 14 amino acids. The trim removed 5 bases at V and 8 bases at J, leaving 9 bases unmatched. Germline lookup yields CDR1 SGDLS and CDR2 YYNGEE. CDR3 in amino acids: CASRGDRGSIGYTF. The CDR3 DNA sequence: TGTGCCAGCAGGGGGGACAGGGGTAGTATCGGCTACACCTTC. Full variable domain (outside the CDR3, taken from reference TRBV9 and TRBJ1-2): DSGVTQTPKHLITATGQRVTLRCSPRSGDLSVYWYQQSLDQGLQFLIQYYNGEERAKGNILERFSAQQFPDLHSELNLSSLELGDSALYFCASRGDRGSIGYTFGSGTRLTVV.

This clone was seen more than once but under ten times. The chain recombines TRBV6-5 with TRBJ1-5, with 7 bases matching TRBD1. The CDR3 totals 14 residues. In germline, CDR1 is MNHEY, CDR2 SVGAGI. J lost 6 bases, V lost 0 bases, and 2 bases had no gene match. Written as DNA, the CDR3 is TGTGCCAGCAGTTACTCGACAGGGATTCAGCCCCAGCATTTT. Its translation: CASSYSTGIQPQHF.

The rearrangement uses TRBV5-1 and TRBJ2-1; 9 bases fit TRBD2. The V gene's germline CDR1 is SGHRS and CDR2 YFSETQ. This CDR3 is 16 amino acids long. Trimming at V came to 2 bases and at J to 7 bases, leaving 10 bases not matched to a gene. The CDR3 protein is CASSFRLAEMGNEQFF. The CDR3 nucleotides read TGCGCCAGCAGCTTTCGACTAGCGGAGATGGGAAATGAGCAGTTCTTC.

As concerns this clone: The junction shows a germline mismatch at one end, possibly a read error. The chain employs TRBV5-1 and TRBJ1-1; D unclear. The CDR3 runs 13 residues. CDR1 is SGHRS, CDR2 YFSETQ, per germline. CDR3 nucleotides: TGCGCCAGCACCTTGACGGGGAACACTGAAGCTTTCTTT. It encodes CASTLTGNTEAFF.

The chain carries TRBV5-1 and TRBJ1-6; 7 bases align to TRBD1. V lost 4 bases to trimming and J lost 8 bases; unmatched junction nucleotides: 9. The length of the CDR3 is 15 residues. Germline lookup yields CDR1 SGHRS and CDR2 YFSETQ. CDR3 sequence reads: CASSRGTARDSPLHF. CDR3 nucleotides: TGCGCCAGCAGCCGGGGGACAGCTCGAGATTCACCCCTCCACTTT.

The rearrangement joins TRBV5-5 to TRBJ1-2; D is uncertain. The V end lost 1 base, the J end lost 0 bases, and 4 bases lay between the germline ends. The CDR3 spans 13 residues. Germline assignment: CDR1 SGHKS and CDR2 YYEKEE (reference sequence). The CDR3 sequence: CASSLSANYGYTF. CDR3 bases: TGTGCCAGCAGCTTGAGCGCTAACTATGGCTACACCTTC.

This chain uses TRBV7-9 with TRBJ2-7; D may be TRBD2 (5 bases). Trimming removed 1 base at V and 4 bases at J, with 8 bases between. This CDR3 region has 13 residues. CDR1 is SEHNR and CDR2 is FQNEAQ in the germline V gene (reference sequence). CDR3 protein: CASSLGGRYEQYF. The DNA of the CDR3 is TGTGCCAGCAGCTTAGGTGGGAGATACGAGCAGTACTTC.

This clone was detected once. The chain combines TRBV3-1 (or the pseudogene TRBV3-2) with TRBJ2-1, with D tentatively TRBD1 (5 bases). In germline, CDR1 is LGHDT, CDR2 YNNKEL (reference sequence). Trimming took off 1 base at V and 16 bases at J, with 11 bases between the two ends. The CDR3 runs 11 residues. The CDR3 spells CASSQAQDRFF. CDR3 DNA sequence: TGTGCCAGCAGCCAAGCCCAAGACAGATTCTTC.

The V gene is TRBV6-1, the J gene TRBJ2-1; 10 positions agree with TRBD1. The CDR3 consists of 15 residues. In germline, CDR1 is MNHNS, CDR2 SASEGT. Germline trimming cut 3 bases from V and 6 bases from J; bases unmatched to any gene: 5. This CDR3 is CASSEGQGMTNEQFF. The CDR3 coding sequence is TGTGCCAGCAGTGAGGGACAGGGGATGACCAATGAGCAGTTCTTC.

This chain links TRBV6-5 with TRBJ1-1, with 7 bases matching TRBD1. Germline CDR1 reads MNHEY; CDR2 reads SVGAGI. The ends lost 5 bases at V and 4 bases at J; junction bases unmatched: 7. The CDR3 length is 14 residues. This chain's CDR3 is CASSKPTGSTEAFF. In DNA form, the CDR3 reads TGTGCCAGCAGTAAACCGACAGGGAGCACTGAAGCTTTCTTT.

The chain couples TRBV18 to TRBJ2-3, with unresolved D. Trimming removed 3 bases at V and 4 bases at J, with 11 bases between. There are 14 residues in the CDR3. CDR1 and CDR2 (germline): KGHSH, LQKENI. CDR3 loop: CASSPLSRADTQYF. The CDR3 DNA is TGTGCCAGCTCACCCTTGTCCCGGGCAGATACGCAGTATTTT.

The V gene is TRBV7-2, the J gene TRBJ2-7, with D perhaps matching TRBD1 (5 bases). The CDR3 totals 14 residues. Germline CDR1 is SGHTA and CDR2 is FQGNSA. The V and J ends lost 0 bases and 4 bases respectively, with 10 bases between them. CDR3 sequence reads: CASSLAFQGYEQYF. The CDR3 nucleotides are TGTGCCAGCAGCTTAGCTTTTCAGGGATACGAGCAGTACTTC.

CDR3 DNA sequence: TGTGCCAGTAGGAGCGTGGACAGCGTAATTTCACCCCTCCACTTT. Its protein product is CASRSVDSVISPLHF. The J gene is TRBJ1-6, the V gene TRBV19; TRBD1 might be the D (6 bases). There are 15 residues in the CDR3. In germline, CDR1 is LNHDA, CDR2 SQIVND (reference sequence). V was shortened by 6 bases and J by 9 bases, with 18 bases between the two germline ends.

The chain is built from TRBV10-2 and TRBJ2-3; 15 bases agree with TRBD2. The germline V gene has CDR1 WSHSY and CDR2 SAAADI. V shed 2 bases, J shed 7 bases, and the junction held 1 base outside the gene matches. This CDR3 spans 15 amino acids. The CDR3 is CASSEGLAGGNTQYF. CDR3 DNA: TGCGCCAGCAGTGAGGGACTAGCGGGAGGGAATACGCAGTATTTT.

This chain connects TRBV5-8 to TRBJ2-1; maybe TRBD2 (5 bases). V lost 2 bases and J lost 0, with 6 bases in between. There are 14 residues in the CDR3. The V gene's germline CDR1 is SGHTS and CDR2 YDEGEE. This CDR3 is CASSFAGSYNEQFF. In DNA, the CDR3 is TGTGCCAGCAGCTTCGCGGGCTCCTACAATGAGCAGTTCTTC.

The rearrangement uses TRBV9 and TRBJ2-1; TRBD2 aligns across 8 bases. Germline V gene data show CDR1 as SGDLS and CDR2 as YYNGEE. Losses at the gene ends were 0 bases for V and 5 bases for J; bases not matched to a gene: 13. The CDR3 length is 18 residues. CDR3 residues: CASSVGTSLGVTNNEQFF. CDR3 DNA sequence: TGTGCCAGCAGCGTAGGGACTAGCTTGGGCGTCACAAACAATGAGCAGTTCTTC.

This rearrangement joins TRBV7-3 to TRBJ2-3; D possibly corresponds to TRBD1 (5 bases). CDR1 and CDR2 from the germline V gene are SGHTA and FQGTGA. Deletions cut 5 bases from V and 4 bases from J, with 13 bases between. The length of the CDR3 is 14 residues. CDR3 amino acids: CASSHIRDPDTQYF. CDR3 DNA sequence: TGTGCCAGCAGCCACATCAGGGATCCAGATACGCAGTATTTT.

This clone appeared once. The CDR3 DNA reads TGTGCCAGCAGCGTAGACAGGACCTTTGGCACTGAAGCTTTCTTT. It encodes CASSVDRTFGTEAFF. This chain links TRBV7-2 with TRBJ1-1; possible D gene TRBD1, 6 bases. There are 15 residues in the CDR3. The germline V gene has CDR1 SGHTA and CDR2 FQGNSA. V was clipped by 5 bases and J by 4 bases, with 17 bases between them.

The chain joins TRBV27 to TRBJ1-6; D remains ambiguous. Germline assignment: CDR1 MNHEY and CDR2 SMNVEV (reference sequence). The CDR3 has 14 residues. V lost 5 bases, J lost 1 base, and 6 bases lay in between. The CDR3 DNA reads as TGTGCCAGCAGTCGGGAGTCCTATAATTCACCCCTCCACTTT. Amino acid sequence: CASSRESYNSPLHF.

The chain employs TRBV21-1 and TRBJ2-1; TRBD1 reflects the table's D call only, with no check against the DNA. TRBV21-1 is classified as a pseudogene. The CDR3 is made up of 13 amino acids. The CDR3 sequence: CASVRGHVNEQFF. In DNA form, the CDR3 reads TGTGCCTCCGTTAGGGGGCATGTCAATGAGCAGTTCTTC.

This clone was counted many times. V is TRBV28 and J is TRBJ2-2; 11 nucleotides line up with TRBD1. The CDR3 runs to 15 residues. After removal of 6 bases from V and 7 bases from J, the junction contained 7 bases not matched to a gene. Germline V lookup: CDR1 MDHEN, CDR2 SYDVKM. The CDR3 is CASRPGQGDVGELFF. DNA of the CDR3: TGTGCCAGCAGGCCGGGACAGGGGGATGTCGGGGAGCTGTTTTTT.

V and J are TRBV6-4 and TRBJ2-1; D gene unclear. Germline loops: CDR1 MRHNA, CDR2 SNTAGT. V was cut by 5 bases and J by 2 bases, with 7 bases left in between. CDR3 length: 13 residues. The CDR3 loop is CASSLDTYNEQFF. The CDR3 DNA follows: TGTGCCAGCAGTCTCGACACCTACAATGAGCAGTTCTTC.

The V call is TRBV4-1, the J call TRBJ2-7, with D maybe TRBD1 (5 bases). Germline lookup yields CDR1 MGHRA and CDR2 YSYEKL. CDR3 length: 17 amino acids. Trimming cost V 0 bases and J 5 bases, with 20 bases left between them. CDR3 sequence: CASSQDGPQSYRNEQYF. The CDR3 DNA is TGCGCCAGCAGCCAAGACGGACCCCAGTCTTACAGGAACGAGCAGTACTTC.

The chain combines TRBV28 with TRBJ1-2, with D hard to call. Trimming removed 4 bases at V and 0 bases at J, with 9 bases between. Per the germline V gene, CDR1 is MDHEN and CDR2 is SYDVKM. CDR3 size: 14 residues. CDR3 sequence reads: CASSYPGANYGYTF. The CDR3 nucleotides are TGTGCCAGCAGTTACCCCGGAGCTAACTATGGCTACACCTTC.